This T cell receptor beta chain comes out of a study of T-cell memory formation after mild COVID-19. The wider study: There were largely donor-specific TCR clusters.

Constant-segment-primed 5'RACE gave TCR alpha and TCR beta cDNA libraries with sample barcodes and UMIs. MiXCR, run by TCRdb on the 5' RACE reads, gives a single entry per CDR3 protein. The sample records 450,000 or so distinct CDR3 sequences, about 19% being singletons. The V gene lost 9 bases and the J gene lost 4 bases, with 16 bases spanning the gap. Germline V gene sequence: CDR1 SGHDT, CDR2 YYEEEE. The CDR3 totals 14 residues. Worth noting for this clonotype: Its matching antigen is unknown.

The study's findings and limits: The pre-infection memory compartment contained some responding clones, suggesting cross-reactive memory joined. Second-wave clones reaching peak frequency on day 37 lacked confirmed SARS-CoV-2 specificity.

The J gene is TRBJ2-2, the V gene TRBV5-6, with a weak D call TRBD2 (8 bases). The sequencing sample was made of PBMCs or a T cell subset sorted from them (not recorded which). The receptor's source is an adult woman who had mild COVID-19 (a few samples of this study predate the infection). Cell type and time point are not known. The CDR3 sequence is CATGGTDPTGELFF. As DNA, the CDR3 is TGTGCCACGGGGGGGACAGATCCCACCGGGGAGCTGTTTTTT.